This TCR beta chain was sequenced for a study of shared clonotypes between healthy human individuals. Findings and limits, study-wide: Investigators expected sequencing depth to affect clonotype sharing among donors. Represented diversity, genetic and exposure-history alike, was limited by few donors.

In the case of this clone: Its antigen is undetermined. The germline gene is not matched at one end of the junction; a read error may be the cause.

The V gene's germline CDR1 is SGHVS and CDR2 FNYEAQ. The CDR3 runs 14 residues. Genomic DNA of every subset was divided equally among multiple immunoSEQ plates. Libraries were prepared by immunoSEQ multiplex PCR; TCRdb keeps only in-frame clonotypes and omits some of them. The sample shows about 670,000 clones, roughly 78% of them seen only once. This TCR was sampled from a woman aged 30 to 39 in good health. The sequencing sample was made of memory CD4+ T cells sorted from blood. Specified subset: CD45RA-negative fraction. This chain joins TRBV7-6 and TRBJ1-2; D uncertain. The CDR3 spells CASSFPRRGLPAGF. DNA for the CDR3: TGTGCCAGCAGCTTCCCCCGCCGAGGACTCCCGGCGGGGTTC. The full variable domain, its missing parts supplied by reference TRBV7-6 and TRBJ1-2, is GAGVSQSPRYKVTKRGQDVALRCDPISGHVSLYWYRQALGQGPEFLTYFNYEAQQDKSGLPNDRFSAERPEGSISTLTIQRTEQRDSAMYRCASSFPRRGLPAGFGSGTRLTVV.